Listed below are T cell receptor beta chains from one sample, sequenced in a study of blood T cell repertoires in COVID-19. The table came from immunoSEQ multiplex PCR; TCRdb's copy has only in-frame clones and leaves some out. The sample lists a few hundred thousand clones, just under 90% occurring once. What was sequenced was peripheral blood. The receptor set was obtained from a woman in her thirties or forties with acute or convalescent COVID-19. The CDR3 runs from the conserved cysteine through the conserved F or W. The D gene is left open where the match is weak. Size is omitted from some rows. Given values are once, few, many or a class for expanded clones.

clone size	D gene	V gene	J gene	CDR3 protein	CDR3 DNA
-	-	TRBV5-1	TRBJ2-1	CASSLFGQGNDNEQFF	TGCGCCAGCAGCTTGTTCGGCCAGGGGAATGACAATGAGCAGTTCTTC
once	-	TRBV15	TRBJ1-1	CATSRGRGSTEAFF	TGTGCCACCTCCCGGGGGAGGGGTAGCACTGAAGCTTTCTTT
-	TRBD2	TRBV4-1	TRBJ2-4	CASSQSPSGGGAIQYF	TGCGCCAGCAGCCAATCTCCTAGCGGGGGGGGTGCCATTCAGTACTTC
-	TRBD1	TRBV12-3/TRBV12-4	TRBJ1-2	CASSLKGAGGYTF	TGTGCCAGCAGTTTAAAGGGGGCAGGTGGCTACACCTTC
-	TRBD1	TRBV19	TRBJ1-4	CASSTRTGEATNEKLFF	TGTGCCAGTAGTACGAGGACAGGGGAGGCGACTAATGAAAAACTGTTTTTT
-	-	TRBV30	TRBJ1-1	CAWRRGTGGEFEAFF	TGTGCCTGGAGAAGGGGCACGGGGGGGGAGTTTGAAGCTTTCTTT
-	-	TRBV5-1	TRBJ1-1	CASSLSIENTEAFF	TGCGCCAGCAGCTTGAGTATAGAGAACACTGAAGCTTTCTTT
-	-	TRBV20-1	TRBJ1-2	CSGQDGDGYTF	TGCAGTGGACAGGACGGTGATGGCTACACCTTC
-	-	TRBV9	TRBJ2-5	CASSGGLVSGETQYF	TGTGCCAGCAGCGGGGGACTGGTTTCGGGGGAGACCCAGTACTTC
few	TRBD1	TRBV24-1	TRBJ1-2	CATSDSRQGLYGYTF	TGTGCCACCAGTGATTCTCGACAGGGCCTCTATGGCTACACCTTC
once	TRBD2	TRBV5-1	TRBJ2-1	CASSDLLAGGNNEQFF	TGCGCCAGCAGCGACCTTCTAGCGGGGGGGAACAATGAGCAGTTCTTC
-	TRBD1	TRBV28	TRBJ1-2	CASIRGQDYGYTF	TGTGCCAGCATTAGGGGGCAGGACTATGGCTACACCTTC
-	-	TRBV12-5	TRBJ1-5	CASGLLQVQHF	TGTGCTAGTGGTTTGCTGCAGGTCCAGCATTTT
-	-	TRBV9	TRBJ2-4	CASSPKTQNIQYF	TGTGCCAGCAGCCCGAAAACACAAAACATTCAGTACTTC
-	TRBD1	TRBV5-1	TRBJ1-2	CASSFAGQNYGYTF	TGCGCCAGCAGCTTTGCGGGACAGAACTATGGCTACACCTTC
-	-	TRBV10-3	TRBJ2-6	CASQQGSGANVLTF	TGTGCCAGCCAACAGGGATCTGGGGCCAACGTCCTGACTTTC
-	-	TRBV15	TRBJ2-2	CATSRERGYTGELFF	TGTGCCACCAGCAGAGAGCGGGGTTACACCGGGGAGCTGTTTTTT
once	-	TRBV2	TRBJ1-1	CASEALTGLVNTEAFF	TGTGCCAGCGAAGCCCTGACGGGACTGGTGAACACTGAAGCTTTCTTT
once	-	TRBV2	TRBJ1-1	CATIPLGGGTEAFF	TGTGCCACCATTCCACTTGGGGGGGGGACTGAAGCTTTCTTT
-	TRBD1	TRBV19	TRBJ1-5	CASSRDREGNQPQHF	TGTGCCAGTAGTAGGGACAGGGAGGGCAATCAGCCCCAGCATTTT
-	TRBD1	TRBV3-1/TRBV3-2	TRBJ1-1	CASSNRGWLGNTEAFF	TGTGCCAGCAGCAACAGGGGGTGGTTGGGGAACACTGAAGCTTTCTTT
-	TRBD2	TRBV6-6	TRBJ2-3	CASRIAGSTDTQYF	TGTGCCAGCAGGATAGCGGGTAGCACAGATACGCAGTATTTT
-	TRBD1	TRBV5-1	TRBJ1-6	CASSLESGGFTPLHF	TGCGCCAGCAGCTTGGAGTCAGGGGGTTTTACACCCCTCCACTTT
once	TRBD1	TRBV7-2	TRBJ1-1	CATTGGGNWNTEAFF	TGTGCCACAACAGGGGGCGGGAATTGGAACACTGAAGCTTTCTTT
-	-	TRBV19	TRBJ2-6	CASTLTGSGANVLTF	TGTGCCAGTACCCTGACAGGATCTGGGGCCAACGTCCTGACTTTC
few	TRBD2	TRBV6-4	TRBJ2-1	CASSASGVHNEQFF	TGTGCCAGCAGTGCCAGCGGGGTCCACAATGAGCAGTTCTTC
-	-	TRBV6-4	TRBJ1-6	CASSAGIPNSPLHF	TGTGCCAGCAGTGCAGGGATCCCGAATTCACCCCTCCACTTT
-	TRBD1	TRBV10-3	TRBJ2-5	CAISENTGGETQYF	TGTGCCATCAGTGAGAATACAGGGGGAGAGACCCAGTACTTC
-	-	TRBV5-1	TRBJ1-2	CASSIDSYGYTF	TGCGCCAGCAGCATAGACAGTTATGGCTACACCTTC
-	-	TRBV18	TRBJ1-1	CASSPRSGDGGTEAFF	TGTGCCAGCTCACCGAGGTCGGGGGATGGAGGCACTGAAGCTTTCTTT
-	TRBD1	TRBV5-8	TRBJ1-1	CASSGNYRGLTEAFF	TGTGCCAGCAGCGGAAACTACAGGGGGCTCACTGAAGCTTTCTTT
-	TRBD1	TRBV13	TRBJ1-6	CASSPGGKWWDNSPLHF	TGTGCCAGCAGCCCAGGGGGGAAATGGTGGGATAATTCACCCCTCCACTTT
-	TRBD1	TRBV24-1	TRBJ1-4	CATSDLRGRDRLSEKLFF	TGTGCCACCAGTGATTTAAGGGGGCGCGATCGACTGAGTGAAAAACTGTTTTTT
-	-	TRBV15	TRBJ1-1	CATSRDRGADWNTEAFF	TGTGCCACCAGCAGAGATCGGGGGGCGGATTGGAACACTGAAGCTTTCTTT
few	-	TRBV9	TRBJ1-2	CASSVGAINGYTF	TGTGCCAGCAGCGTAGGGGCCATTAACGGCTACACCTTC
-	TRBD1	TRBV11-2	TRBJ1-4	CASSSRGTGVEKLFF	TGTGCCAGCAGCTCCCGGGGGACAGGGGTCGAAAAACTGTTTTTT
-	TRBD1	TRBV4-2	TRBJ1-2	CASSQDPGGRVYGYTF	TGTGCCAGCAGCCAAGACCCAGGGGGCAGGGTCTATGGCTACACCTTC
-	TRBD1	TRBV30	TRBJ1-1	CAWKTGANTEAFF	TGTGCCTGGAAGACAGGGGCGAACACTGAAGCTTTCTTT
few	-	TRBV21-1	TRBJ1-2	CASSNPGKRGYTF	TGTGCCAGCAGCAACCCAGGAAAAAGAGGCTACACCTTC
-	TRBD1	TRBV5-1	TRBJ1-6	CASSSRQGDSPLHF	TGCGCCAGCAGCTCCCGACAGGGGGACTCACCCCTCCACTTT
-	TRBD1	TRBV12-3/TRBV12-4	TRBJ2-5	CASSLDRGETQYF	TGTGCCAGCAGCCTGGACAGGGGAGAGACCCAGTACTTC
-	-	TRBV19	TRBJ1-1	CASSVNTEAFF	TGTGCCAGTAGCGTGAACACTGAAGCTTTCTTT
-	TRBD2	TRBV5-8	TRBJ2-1	CASSLEQRGANEQFF	TGTGCCAGCAGCTTGGAGCAGCGGGGGGCCAATGAGCAGTTCTTC
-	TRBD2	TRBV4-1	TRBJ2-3	CASSPRPPGGGKTDTQYF	TGCGCCAGCAGCCCTAGGCCCCCCGGCGGGGGGAAAACAGATACGCAGTATTTT
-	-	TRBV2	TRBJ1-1	CAGEIGEAFF	TGTGCCGGGGAGATTGGTGAAGCTTTCTTT
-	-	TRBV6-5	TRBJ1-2	CASSSGLSSGYTF	TGTGCCAGCAGTTCCGGACTTTCGTCAGGCTACACCTTC
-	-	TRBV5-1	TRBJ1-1	CASSLSWAVKTEAFF	TGCGCCAGCAGCTTGAGTTGGGCTGTGAAGACTGAAGCTTTCTTT
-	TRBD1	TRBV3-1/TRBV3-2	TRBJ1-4	CASSQAGQGGEKLFF	TGTGCCAGCAGCCAAGCGGGACAGGGTGGCGAAAAACTGTTTTTT
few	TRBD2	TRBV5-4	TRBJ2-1	CASSLRGGPFNEQFF	TGTGCCAGCAGCTTGCGCGGGGGGCCCTTCAATGAGCAGTTCTTC
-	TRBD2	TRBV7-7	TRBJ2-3	CASSLTSGGITDTQYF	TGTGCCAGCAGCTTAACTAGCGGGGGCATCACAGATACGCAGTATTTT